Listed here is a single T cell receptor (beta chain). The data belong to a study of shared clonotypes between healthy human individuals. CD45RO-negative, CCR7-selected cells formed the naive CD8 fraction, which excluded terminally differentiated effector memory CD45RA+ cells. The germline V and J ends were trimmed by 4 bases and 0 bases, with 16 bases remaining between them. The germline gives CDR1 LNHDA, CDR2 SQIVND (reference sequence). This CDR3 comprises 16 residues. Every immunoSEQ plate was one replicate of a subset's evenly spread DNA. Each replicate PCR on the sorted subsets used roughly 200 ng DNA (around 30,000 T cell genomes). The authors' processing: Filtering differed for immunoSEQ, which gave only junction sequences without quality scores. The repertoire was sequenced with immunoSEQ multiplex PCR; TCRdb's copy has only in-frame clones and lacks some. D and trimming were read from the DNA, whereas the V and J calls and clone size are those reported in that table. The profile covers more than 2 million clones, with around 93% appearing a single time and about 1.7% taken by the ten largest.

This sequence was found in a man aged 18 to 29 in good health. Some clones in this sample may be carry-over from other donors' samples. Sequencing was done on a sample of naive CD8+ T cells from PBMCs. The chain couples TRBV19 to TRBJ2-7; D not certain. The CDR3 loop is CASSTRVSKSSYEQYF. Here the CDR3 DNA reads TGTGCCAGTAGTACCCGCGTTAGTAAAAGCTCCTACGAGCAGTACTTC.